These 32 T cell receptor beta chains were sequenced from one sample in a study of shared clonotypes between healthy human individuals. The assay was immunoSEQ multiplex PCR, and TCRdb's table has in-frame clones only and misses some. The table lists about 110,000 clones, around 68% of them singletons. Sequencing was performed on memory CD8+ T cells sorted from blood. Subset described: CD45RO+ cells pooled with CCR7-negative TemRA cells. These receptors came from a woman in her twenties or thirties in good health.

The chain couples TRBV30 to TRBJ1-5; TRBD1 might be the D (5 bases). Germline V gene lookup returns CDR1 GTSNPN and CDR2 SVGIG (reference sequence). The CDR3 has 13 residues. The ends were cut back, 4 bases at V and 6 bases at J, with 13 bases in the middle. CDR3 bases: TGTGCCTGGAATTCGGGGGTGGGTCAGCCCCAGCATTTT. Its translation: CAWNSGVGQPQHF.

This clone showed up just a few times. CDR3: CSVVVQGHEQYF. The CDR3, as DNA: TGCAGCGTTGTAGTGCAGGGCCACGAGCAGTACTTC. The V call is TRBV29-1, the J call TRBJ2-7; a possible D gene is TRBD1 (5 bases). The CDR3 is 12 residues long. Germline CDR1 reads SQVTM; CDR2 reads ANQGSEA. Trimming stripped 4 bases from V and 5 bases from J, with 12 bases between.

This clone was observed once. The chain carries TRBV11-3 and TRBJ2-2; D is possibly TRBD2 (6 bases). CDR3 size: 19 residues. Germline-derived CDR1 and CDR2 are SGHNT and YENEEA. Trimming shortened V by 4 bases and J by 0 bases, and 21 bases separated the two germline ends. Here the CDR3 DNA reads TGTGCCAGCAGCTATGGATTCGGGGTCGCGGGAACGAACACCGGGGAGCTGTTTTTT. Translated, it gives CASSYGFGVAGTNTGELFF.

The chain uses TRBV28 and TRBJ2-2; D is unclear. Trimming shortened V by 6 bases and J by 7 bases, and 12 bases separated the two germline ends. The CDR3 sequence is 13 residues long. Germline CDR1 is MDHEN and CDR2 is SYDVKM. This chain's CDR3 is CASREGPNGELFF. CDR3 coding DNA: TGTGCCAGCAGGGAAGGGCCAAACGGGGAGCTGTTTTTT.

Only one count was recorded for this clone. V is TRBV7-9 and J is TRBJ2-2; D is unclear. The V and J ends lost 4 bases and 9 bases respectively, with 15 bases between them. CDR1 and CDR2 (germline): SEHNR, FQNEAQ (reference sequence). The CDR3 loop spans 14 amino acids. The CDR3 bases are TGTGCCAGCAGCTCAAGCGAACTCCCTCGGGAGCTGTTTTTT. Translation: CASSSSELPRELFF.

V is TRBV18 and J is TRBJ1-2, with D unclear. V was cut by 6 bases and J by 4 bases, with 15 bases left in between. The germline V gene encodes CDR1 KGHSH and CDR2 LQKENI. CDR3 length: 14 amino acids. CDR3 loop: CASSPVSDFYGYTF. In DNA form, the CDR3 reads TGTGCCAGCTCGCCCGTGAGCGATTTCTATGGCTACACCTTC.

The chain has TRBV6-1 and TRBJ2-7, with D possibly called TRBD1 or TRBD2 (5 bases each). Germline values: CDR1 MNHNS, CDR2 SASEGT. The CDR3 length is 14 residues. The V and J ends lost 0 bases and 6 bases respectively, with 12 bases between them. For the CDR3, the DNA is TGTGCCAGCAGTGAAGCTGGGACCCCCCTCGAGCAGTACTTC. It encodes CASSEAGTPLEQYF.

The chain employs TRBV10-2 and TRBJ1-3; D perhaps matches TRBD1 (5 bases). The V gene's germline CDR1 is WSHSY and CDR2 SAAADI. The CDR3 has 15 amino acids. Trimming removed 6 bases at V and 2 bases at J, with 14 bases between. In DNA, the CDR3 is TGCGCCAGCAGGGACACAGGAGCCCCTGGAAACACCATATATTTT. The encoded protein is CASRDTGAPGNTIYF.

V usage is TRBV28 and J usage is TRBJ2-7; TRBD1 aligns across 7 bases. The CDR3 has 15 amino acids. Germline CDR1 and CDR2: MDHEN and SYDVKM. J gave up 5 bases and V 6 bases, and 13 bases lay outside the gene matches. The CDR3: CASSPGGSLYDEQYF. The CDR3 nucleotides read TGTGCCAGCAGCCCAGGGGGAAGCTTGTATGACGAGCAGTACTTC.

This CDR3 reads CASSRNEQYF. As DNA, the CDR3 is TGTGCCAGCAGTCGCAACGAGCAGTACTTC. The V gene is TRBV28, the J gene TRBJ2-7; unclear D gene. V lost 5 bases and J lost 5, with 4 bases in between. This CDR3 spans 10 amino acids. Germline CDR1 MDHEN, CDR2 SYDVKM.

The chain recombines TRBV5-4 with TRBJ1-1, with 8 bases aligning to TRBD1. This CDR3 is 16 amino acids long. V was clipped by 4 bases and J by 0 bases; unmatched bases: 8. Per the germline V gene, CDR1 is SGHNT and CDR2 is YYREEE (reference sequence). The CDR3 DNA is TGTGCCAGCAGCCCTAGGACAGGGTCCATGAACACTGAAGCTTTCTTT. Translating it yields CASSPRTGSMNTEAFF.

The rearrangement links TRBV30 to TRBJ2-7; 7 nucleotides agree with TRBD2. CDR3 length: 15 residues. The germline V gene encodes CDR1 GTSNPN and CDR2 SVGIG (reference sequence). J was trimmed by 7 bases and V by 2 bases; bases with no gene match: 14. CDR3 in amino acids: CAWSFKGAGPVEQYF. The CDR3 DNA is TGTGCCTGGAGTTTTAAAGGAGCGGGACCCGTGGAGCAGTACTTC.

This clone has just a few counts. V and J are TRBV6-5 and TRBJ1-1; TRBD1 is a possible D gene (5 bases). Germline V lookup: CDR1 MNHEY, CDR2 SVGAGI. Trimming cost V 5 bases and J 12 bases, with 19 bases left between them. The CDR3 has 13 amino acids. The CDR3 here is CASSPFREDGSFF. Here the CDR3 DNA reads TGTGCCAGCAGTCCCTTCAGGGAGGACGGGTCTTTCTTT.

The rearrangement joins TRBV30 to TRBJ1-4; D remains unclear. The V gene's germline CDR1 is GTSNPN and CDR2 SVGIG (reference sequence). The CDR3 consists of 15 residues. Between the trimmed V and J ends, which lost 0 bases and 7 bases, there was a span of 15 bases. CDR3 coding DNA: TGTGCCTGGAGTGTACAAGGGTTGTCGGTTGAAAAACTGTTTTTT. This translates into CAWSVQGLSVEKLFF.

The J gene is TRBJ2-7, the V gene TRBV6-5; D is possibly TRBD2 (6 bases). The germline V gene has CDR1 MNHEY and CDR2 SVGAGI. Between the trimmed V and J ends, which lost 11 bases and 3 bases, there was a span of 14 bases. The CDR3 totals 12 residues. The CDR3, as DNA: TGTGCCCTTGGGAGGCCCCTCTACGAGCAGTACTTC. It encodes CALGRPLYEQYF.

The rearrangement joins TRBV28 to TRBJ1-2, with D perhaps matching TRBD1 (5 bases). Between the trimmed V and J ends, which lost 3 bases and 9 bases, there was a span of 14 bases. The CDR3 spans 13 residues. The germline gives CDR1 MDHEN, CDR2 SYDVKM. The CDR3 DNA reads TGTGCCAGCAGTTTTGGGGGGGACGTTCGCTACACCTTC. Its translation is CASSFGGDVRYTF.

This chain connects TRBV5-4 to TRBJ2-7; 11 nucleotides match TRBD2. The CDR3 loop spans 15 amino acids. Per the germline V gene, CDR1 is SGHNT and CDR2 is YYREEE (reference sequence). V shed 4 bases and J 1 base; nucleotides not matched to a gene: 4. This CDR3 reads CASSTRLAGSYEQYF. Here the CDR3 DNA reads TGTGCCAGCAGCACCCGACTAGCGGGATCCTACGAGCAGTACTTC.

This clone was seen only once. This chain joins TRBV7-9 and TRBJ2-7; 9 positions agree with TRBD1. V shed 4 bases and J 5 bases; nucleotides not matched to a gene: 12. The CDR3 is 16 amino acids. CDR1 and CDR2 (germline): SEHNR, FQNEAQ (reference sequence). The DNA of the CDR3 is TGTGCCAGCAGCTCGACTCAATACAGGGGGCGGAACGAGCAGTACTTC. The encoded protein is CASSSTQYRGRNEQYF.

This clone has at least ten counts. The chain recombines TRBV19 with TRBJ2-5; D is possibly TRBD1 (6 bases). The J call may be wrong; the DNA end is better matched by TRBJ2-7. Germline CDR1 is LNHDA and CDR2 is SQIVND (reference sequence). CDR3 length: 13 amino acids. The CDR3 nucleotides read TGTGCCAGTAGTCTGGACAGCTCCTACGAGCAGTACTTC. It encodes CASSLDSSYEQYF.

The CDR3 region is CASSPPIGGLNYGYTF. The DNA for the CDR3 is TGTGCCAGCTCACCACCGATTGGGGGTTTAAACTATGGCTACACCTTC. The rearrangement links TRBV18 to TRBJ1-2; TRBD1 is a possible D gene (5 bases). The CDR3 spans 16 residues. Per the germline V gene, CDR1 is KGHSH and CDR2 is LQKENI. The V end lost 0 bases, the J end lost 2 bases, and 13 bases lay between the germline ends.

V is TRBV9 and J is TRBJ2-3, with 7 bases matching TRBD1. Germline values: CDR1 SGDLS, CDR2 YYNGEE. This CDR3 has 16 amino acids. With 4 bases clipped from V and 1 base from J, the junction kept 9 bases outside the gene matches. The CDR3, as DNA: TGTGCCAGCAGCTCCGTTCCCGGACAGGGCACAGATACGCAGTATTTT. This encodes CASSSVPGQGTDTQYF.

Remarks on this clone: The same CDR3 is also encoded by other DNA sequences in this sample. Here the CDR3 DNA reads TGTGCCAGCAGCGGACTAGCGGGAGGGCTCGAGCAGTACTTC. Translated: CASSGLAGGLEQYF. The V and J genes are TRBV2 and TRBJ2-7, with 15 nucleotides matching TRBD2. The germline gives CDR1 SNHLY, CDR2 FYNNEI. The length of the CDR3 is 14 residues. Unmatched junction bases numbered 3, after V lost 6 bases and J lost 6 bases.

The rearrangement uses TRBV5-1 and TRBJ1-2; D call uncertain. In germline, CDR1 is SGHRS, CDR2 YFSETQ. Trimming left V 2 bases short and J 1 base short, with 12 bases between. The CDR3 spans 15 residues. This CDR3 reads CASSFLATDNYGYTF. CDR3 nucleotides: TGCGCCAGCAGCTTCTTGGCTACAGATAACTATGGCTACACCTTC.

This rearrangement joins TRBV28 to TRBJ2-3; TRBD2 matches at 8 bases. The ends lost 7 bases at V and 5 bases at J; junction bases unmatched: 11. Germline assignment: CDR1 MDHEN and CDR2 SYDVKM. This CDR3 is 15 amino acids long. CDR3 nucleotides: TGTGCCAGCATTACCCTGATAGCGGGAAGAGATACGCAGTATTTT. Translated: CASITLIAGRDTQYF.

This chain uses TRBV27 with TRBJ2-7; D might be TRBD1 (6 bases). V gave up 3 bases and J gave up 0 bases, with 12 bases separating them. Germline V gene lookup returns CDR1 MNHEY and CDR2 SMNVEV (reference sequence). The CDR3 sequence is 15 residues long. CDR3 in amino acids: CASSLGTRGSYEQYF. CDR3 sequence (DNA): TGTGCCAGCAGTTTGGGGACACGAGGCTCCTACGAGCAGTACTTC.

V usage is TRBV14 and J usage is TRBJ1-1; 8 bases are shared with TRBD1. Losses at the gene ends were 2 bases for V and 0 bases for J; bases not matched to a gene: 5. The CDR3 is 16 residues long. From germline, CDR1 is SGHDN and CDR2 FVKESK. The CDR3 DNA reads as TGTGCCAGCAGCCAACCGGACAGGGAGATGAACACTGAAGCTTTCTTT. It is translated as CASSQPDREMNTEAFF.

The rearrangement uses TRBV10-1 and TRBJ2-7; no clear D gene. V was trimmed by 6 bases and J by 5 bases, leaving 17 bases between them. The CDR3 is 14 residues long. Germline CDR1 is WNHNN and CDR2 is SYGVQD (reference sequence). The CDR3 DNA is TGCGCCAGCAGCCCAATCCCAGGCGGCGACGAGCAGTACTTC. Encoded protein: CASSPIPGGDEQYF.

This clone was counted many times. The genes are TRBV6-1 and TRBJ1-2, with D maybe TRBD1 (6 bases). The germline V gene has CDR1 MNHNS and CDR2 SASEGT. The length of the CDR3 is 14 residues. Trimming shortened V by 1 base and J by 6 bases, and 12 bases separated the two germline ends. Here the CDR3 DNA reads TGTGCCAGCAGTGAAGTAGAGGGGGGCAATGGCTACACCTTC. It encodes CASSEVEGGNGYTF.

The CDR3, as DNA: TGTGCCAGCAGTGAATTGGGAACTAGCGAGGATGAGACCCAGTACTTC. Translation: CASSELGTSEDETQYF. The genes are TRBV25-1 and TRBJ2-5, with 7 bases lining up with TRBD2. This CDR3 comprises 16 residues. Per germline, CDR1 MGHDK and CDR2 SYGVNS. V trimming: 1 base; J trimming: 5 bases; junction bases outside the gene matches: 10.

The rearrangement uses TRBV7-8 and TRBJ1-3; 7 bases are a match to TRBD1. The CDR3 has 14 amino acids. Germline V CDR1 and CDR2: SGHVS, FQNEAQ. V was pared by 5 bases and J by 3 bases, with 4 bases of the junction left unmatched. CDR3 sequence reads: CASSRQGGGNTIYF. The CDR3 DNA reads TGTGCCAGCAGCCGACAGGGTGGTGGAAACACCATATATTTT.

The V call is TRBV6-6, the J call TRBJ2-7, with 8 bases fitting TRBD1. Germline V gene data show CDR1 as MNHNY and CDR2 as SVGAGI (reference sequence). V shed 5 bases and J 3 bases; nucleotides not matched to a gene: 6. The CDR3 is 14 amino acids. Here the CDR3 DNA reads TGTGCCAGCAGTGACCGGGACAGGAGCTACGAGCAGTACTTC. Protein: CASSDRDRSYEQYF.

The chain joins TRBV18 to TRBJ1-2; D remains ambiguous. CDR1 is KGHSH, CDR2 LQKENI, per germline. The CDR3 sequence is 14 residues long. Trimming took off 2 bases at V and 4 bases at J, with 11 bases between the two ends. The chain's CDR3 is CASSPEQSPYGYTF. CDR3 sequence (DNA): TGTGCCAGCTCACCAGAACAGTCACCCTATGGCTACACCTTC.